The rows below give T cell receptor beta chains drawn from one sample of a study of control samples from healthy donors and cancer patients. Assay: immunoSEQ multiplex PCR; the TCRdb copy retains only in-frame clones and omits some. The sample comprises roughly 370,000 clones, 90% of which are singletons, and over 5.5% rests with the top ten. Source material: PBMCs. Source of these receptors: a middle-aged man with head and neck cancer. Both conserved end residues are part of each CDR3. A D gene is named only where the DNA matches it firmly. A clone size is listed for some rows: how often the clone was seen (once, few, many), or a class if it is expanded.

j_gene: TRBJ1-2; v_gene: TRBV5-1; abundance: -; d_gene: -; CDR3aa: CASSLLTGETGYTF
j_gene: TRBJ2-7; v_gene: TRBV27; abundance: -; d_gene: TRBD1; CDR3aa: CASSRQGARREQYF
j_gene: TRBJ1-2; v_gene: TRBV29-1; abundance: once; d_gene: TRBD1; CDR3aa: CSDQGGPNYGYTF
j_gene: TRBJ1-4; v_gene: TRBV7-9; abundance: -; d_gene: TRBD1; CDR3aa: CASSLRQGGEKLFF
j_gene: TRBJ1-1; v_gene: TRBV7-9; abundance: -; d_gene: -; CDR3aa: CAFLRETEAFF
j_gene: TRBJ1-2; v_gene: TRBV19; abundance: -; d_gene: TRBD1; CDR3aa: CATPARQGNGYTF
j_gene: TRBJ1-1; v_gene: TRBV19; abundance: -; d_gene: -; CDR3aa: CASSPWGGRNTEAFF
j_gene: TRBJ2-3; v_gene: TRBV3-1/TRBV3-2; abundance: -; d_gene: TRBD1; CDR3aa: CASSLGKLGQGATHTQYF
j_gene: TRBJ2-3; v_gene: TRBV18; abundance: -; d_gene: -; CDR3aa: CASSPGDTQYF
j_gene: TRBJ2-3; v_gene: TRBV9; abundance: -; d_gene: TRBD2; CDR3aa: CASSVGSTSGGQDTQYF
j_gene: TRBJ1-5; v_gene: TRBV5-1; abundance: -; d_gene: -; CDR3aa: CASSSGTGGNQPQHF
j_gene: TRBJ1-2; v_gene: TRBV12-5; abundance: few; d_gene: -; CDR3aa: CASGLPRTENYGYTF
j_gene: TRBJ2-4; v_gene: TRBV29-1; abundance: once; d_gene: -; CDR3aa: CSVDTGLGRNIQYF
j_gene: TRBJ2-3; v_gene: TRBV7-9; abundance: -; d_gene: -; CDR3aa: CASSSILASGPDTQYF
j_gene: TRBJ2-2; v_gene: TRBV27; abundance: -; d_gene: TRBD1; CDR3aa: CASRLDRPTGELFF
j_gene: TRBJ1-1; v_gene: TRBV13; abundance: -; d_gene: -; CDR3aa: CATPGTEAFF
j_gene: TRBJ1-2; v_gene: TRBV9; abundance: -; d_gene: -; CDR3aa: CASSPEGGYYGYTF
j_gene: TRBJ2-1; v_gene: TRBV25-1; abundance: -; d_gene: TRBD1; CDR3aa: CASSEYQDRKKNEQFF
j_gene: TRBJ2-2; v_gene: TRBV5-1; abundance: once; d_gene: TRBD1; CDR3aa: CASRGTGGNTGELFF
j_gene: TRBJ2-3; v_gene: TRBV7-2; abundance: -; d_gene: -; CDR3aa: CASSPSWRVSTDTQYF
j_gene: TRBJ1-2; v_gene: TRBV4-1; abundance: once; d_gene: -; CDR3aa: CASSQGDIYGYTF
j_gene: TRBJ1-1; v_gene: TRBV4-1; abundance: -; d_gene: -; CDR3aa: CASSPVGGVTEAFF
j_gene: TRBJ2-1; v_gene: TRBV5-1; abundance: -; d_gene: TRBD2; CDR3aa: CASSLSSAGNEQFF
j_gene: TRBJ2-1; v_gene: TRBV7-9; abundance: -; d_gene: TRBD2; CDR3aa: CASSLSLAGEQFF
j_gene: TRBJ1-1; v_gene: TRBV7-7; abundance: -; d_gene: -; CDR3aa: CASSLSENTEAFF
j_gene: TRBJ2-7; v_gene: TRBV7-3; abundance: -; d_gene: -; CDR3aa: CASSNGTPPYEQYF
j_gene: TRBJ1-1; v_gene: TRBV19; abundance: -; d_gene: -; CDR3aa: CASSPGQWGNTEAFF
j_gene: TRBJ1-6; v_gene: TRBV29-1; abundance: -; d_gene: TRBD1; CDR3aa: CSVAESGQGTSPLHF
j_gene: TRBJ2-1; v_gene: TRBV6-5; abundance: -; d_gene: -; CDR3aa: CASSYEHSSYNEQFF
j_gene: TRBJ2-7; v_gene: TRBV6-5; abundance: -; d_gene: -; CDR3aa: CASSLTALYEQYF
j_gene: TRBJ2-1; v_gene: TRBV9; abundance: -; d_gene: TRBD2; CDR3aa: CASSPPPLAGVDEQFF
j_gene: TRBJ2-3; v_gene: TRBV7-3; abundance: -; d_gene: -; CDR3aa: CASSTQAGGPSTDTQYF
j_gene: TRBJ2-7; v_gene: TRBV24-1; abundance: -; d_gene: -; CDR3aa: CATSDPGSSYEQYF
j_gene: TRBJ1-1; v_gene: TRBV6-5; abundance: -; d_gene: -; CDR3aa: CASRPPGRQTEAFF
j_gene: TRBJ1-1; v_gene: TRBV5-1; abundance: -; d_gene: -; CDR3aa: CASSPREGGRYTEAFF
j_gene: TRBJ2-7; v_gene: TRBV4-1; abundance: -; d_gene: TRBD1; CDR3aa: CASSHRSGTGGYEQYF
j_gene: TRBJ2-5; v_gene: TRBV27; abundance: -; d_gene: -; CDR3aa: CASSFGARQETQYF
j_gene: TRBJ2-2; v_gene: TRBV5-4; abundance: -; d_gene: -; CDR3aa: CASRTRLNTGELFF
j_gene: TRBJ2-2; v_gene: TRBV7-3; abundance: -; d_gene: -; CDR3aa: CDNTGELFF
j_gene: TRBJ2-5; v_gene: TRBV5-6; abundance: once; d_gene: -; CDR3aa: CASSLKGTGIGETQYF
j_gene: TRBJ1-3; v_gene: TRBV21-1; abundance: -; d_gene: -; CDR3aa: CASSKARVQTSYSGNTIYF
j_gene: TRBJ2-5; v_gene: TRBV30; abundance: -; d_gene: -; CDR3aa: CAWSGPPAQETQYF
j_gene: TRBJ2-7; v_gene: TRBV27; abundance: once; d_gene: -; CDR3aa: CASSLSPRGRGYEQYF
j_gene: TRBJ2-6; v_gene: TRBV4-1; abundance: once; d_gene: -; CDR3aa: CASSQDLWGSGANVLTF
j_gene: TRBJ2-1; v_gene: TRBV3-1/TRBV3-2; abundance: -; d_gene: -; CDR3aa: CASSQDTAAPAPGDSYNEQFF
j_gene: TRBJ2-4; v_gene: TRBV6-1; abundance: -; d_gene: -; CDR3aa: CASSEFGFRAKNIQYF
j_gene: TRBJ2-1; v_gene: TRBV13; abundance: -; d_gene: -; CDR3aa: CASTPTGSVYNEQFF
j_gene: TRBJ2-3; v_gene: TRBV13; abundance: -; d_gene: -; CDR3aa: CASSPEGAGPTDTQYF